This T cell receptor (beta chain) appears in the sequencing data of a study of blood T cell repertoires in COVID-19. Study as a whole: PBMCs, B-cell-depleted T cells, or T cells were the source of the cDNA or gDNA that made up the material.

This clone occurred a few times. The protocol was immunoSEQ multiplex PCR, while the TCRdb copy is restricted to in-frame clones and leaves out a portion. The sample has fewer than 250,000 clones, approximately 91% seen once. V dropped 4 bases and J dropped 6 bases, with 21 bases sitting between them. CDR3 length equals 15 residues. Per the germline V gene, CDR1 is SQVTM and CDR2 is ANQGSEA. The clonotype was recovered from a woman in her 40s with acute or convalescent COVID-19. The chain joins TRBV29-1 to TRBJ1-2, with D maybe TRBD1 (5 bases). The specimen was peripheral blood. The CDR3 loop reads CSVGGFETGADGYTF. CDR3 sequence (DNA): TGCAGCGTTGGAGGTTTCGAGACTGGGGCGGATGGCTACACCTTC.